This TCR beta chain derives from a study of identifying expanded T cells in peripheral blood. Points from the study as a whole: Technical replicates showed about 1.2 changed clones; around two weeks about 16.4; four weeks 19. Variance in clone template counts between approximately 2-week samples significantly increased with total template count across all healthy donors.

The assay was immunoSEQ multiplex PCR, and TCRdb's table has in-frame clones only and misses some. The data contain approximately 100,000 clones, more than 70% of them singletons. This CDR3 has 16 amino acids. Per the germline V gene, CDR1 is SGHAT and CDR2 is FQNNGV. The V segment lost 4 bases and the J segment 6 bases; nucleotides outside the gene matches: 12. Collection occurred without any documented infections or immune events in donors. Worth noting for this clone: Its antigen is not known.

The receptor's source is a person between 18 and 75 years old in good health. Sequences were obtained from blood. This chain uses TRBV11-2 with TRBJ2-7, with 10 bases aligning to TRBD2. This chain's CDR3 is CASSSPTGTSAAEQYF. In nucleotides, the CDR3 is TGTGCCAGCAGCTCACCGACCGGGACTAGCGCTGCCGAGCAGTACTTC.